Many counts were recorded for the clone carrying this T cell receptor beta chain. From the 5' RACE reads, TCRdb called clonotypes with MiXCR, one entry per CDR3 protein. Of under 450,000 distinct CDR3 sequences listed, approximately 15% are singletons. Germline CDR1 is SNHLY and CDR2 is FYNNEI. The CDR3 covers 18 residues. The V and J ends lost 10 bases and 7 bases, in that order; junction bases with no gene match: 19. This specimen comes from a study of T-cell memory formation after mild COVID-19. This chain links TRBV2 with TRBJ2-5; 15 positions agree with TRBD2. Sequencing was carried out using PBMCs or a T cell subset sorted from them (not recorded which). The TCR originated in a man between 18 and 29 years old who had mild COVID-19 (a few samples of this study predate the infection). Cell type and time point are not known. The CDR3 DNA reads as TGTGCCATCCCCCGGCCTCCGGGACTAGCGGGGGGCTGGGGGACCCAGTACTTC. It codes for CAIPRPPGLAGGWGTQYF.